Following are 19 T cell receptor beta chains from one sample sequenced in a study of OX40 agonist ivuxolimab in advanced cancers. Method: immunoSEQ multiplex PCR; TCRdb's copy keeps in-frame clones and lacks some. The table lists 81,000 or so clones, less than 95% of them singletons. The specimen comprised CD4+ or CD8+ T cells sorted from blood, sampled in a trial of the OX40 agonist ivuxolimab. The receptors here all came from an adult with an advanced solid tumor such as melanoma, head and neck, liver or kidney cancer.

V and J are TRBV28 and TRBJ1-2, with a possible D match to TRBD1 (5 bases). V lost 2 bases, J lost 6 bases, and 19 bases lay in between. This CDR3 has 16 amino acids. Germline V CDR1 and CDR2: MDHEN, SYDVKM. The CDR3 is CASSLPGVGIENGYTF. CDR3 nucleotide sequence: TGTGCCAGCAGTTTACCGGGGGTTGGGATCGAGAATGGCTACACCTTC.

V is TRBV4-2 and J is TRBJ2-1; the D is unclear. Germline V gives CDR1 LGHNA, CDR2 YNFKEQ. The germline V and J ends were trimmed by 3 bases and 5 bases, with 11 bases remaining between them. The CDR3 consists of 14 residues. CDR3 loop: CASSQAFLHNEQFF. In nucleotides, the CDR3 is TGTGCCAGCAGCCAGGCATTTCTACACAATGAGCAGTTCTTC.

Notes on this clone: The same CDR3 can be traced to other DNA sequences in this sample. The chain recombines TRBV30 with TRBJ1-5; the D is unclear. V was clipped by 0 bases and J by 4 bases, with 7 bases between them. There are 13 residues in the CDR3. Germline values: CDR1 GTSNPN, CDR2 SVGIG (reference sequence). CDR3 amino acids: CAWSVGRNQPQHF. DNA of the CDR3: TGTGCCTGGAGTGTTGGCCGTAATCAGCCCCAGCATTTT.

The genes are TRBV27 and TRBJ1-1; D is perhaps TRBD1 (5 bases). Trimming stripped 3 bases from V and 1 base from J, with 6 bases between. The CDR3 loop spans 13 amino acids. CDR1 is MNHEY, CDR2 SMNVEV, per germline (reference sequence). The chain's CDR3 is CASSLGQNTEAFF. The DNA for the CDR3 is TGTGCCAGCAGTTTGGGGCAGAACACTGAAGCTTTCTTT.

This CDR3 reads CASSLLWTSGVKSTDTQYF. The CDR3 coding sequence is TGTGCCAGCAGCTTGCTATGGACTAGCGGGGTAAAAAGCACAGATACGCAGTATTTT. The chain employs TRBV7-6 and TRBJ2-3; TRBD2 matches at 12 bases. Germline-derived CDR1 and CDR2 are SGHVS and FNYEAQ. Trimming at V came to 3 bases and at J to 0 bases, leaving 10 bases not matched to a gene. The CDR3 contains 19 residues.

This chain joins TRBV28 and TRBJ2-3; D may be TRBD1 (6 bases). The CDR3 runs 14 residues. Trimming removed 5 bases from V and 1 base from J, with 10 bases in between. Germline CDR1 and CDR2: MDHEN and SYDVKM. The CDR3 is CASSAYRGTDTQYF. CDR3 nucleotides: TGTGCCAGCAGTGCGTACAGGGGCACAGATACGCAGTATTTT. Combining the CDR3 with reference TRBV28 and TRBJ2-3 gives the whole variable domain DVKVTQSSRYLVKRTGEKVFLECVQDMDHENMFWYRQDPGLGLRLIYFSYDVKMKEKGDIPEGYSVSREKKERFSLILESASTNQTSMYLCASSAYRGTDTQYFGPGTRLTVL.

The gene calls are TRBV28 and TRBJ2-7; 7 nucleotides match TRBD2. J gave up 4 bases and V 4 bases, and 10 bases lay outside the gene matches. The CDR3 totals 15 residues. Germline values: CDR1 MDHEN, CDR2 SYDVKM. The chain's CDR3 is CASSSHREASYEQYF. In nucleotides, the CDR3 is TGTGCCAGCAGTTCCCACCGGGAGGCGTCTTACGAGCAGTACTTC.

The rearrangement links TRBV27 to TRBJ2-3; D unresolved. CDR1 MNHEY and CDR2 SMNVEV come from the germline V gene (reference sequence). V lost 0 bases and J 6 bases, leaving 19 bases between the germline ends. The CDR3 is made up of 17 amino acids. The CDR3 region has the DNA TGTGCCAGCAGTTTATCCACAGTGTTGCTATCTTTCGATACGCAGTATTTT. It codes for CASSLSTVLLSFDTQYF.

The V and J genes are TRBV14 and TRBJ1-1; 8 bases fit TRBD1. Germline V CDR1 and CDR2: SGHDN, FVKESK. The CDR3 runs to 15 residues. V dropped 4 bases and J dropped 3; count of bases not matched to a gene: 7. The chain's CDR3 is CASSLGQGHYTEAFF. CDR3 DNA: TGTGCCAGCAGCCTAGGACAGGGCCACTACACTGAAGCTTTCTTT.

The chain joins TRBV6-5 to TRBJ2-2, with D uncertain. The V and J ends lost 2 bases and 4 bases respectively, with 2 bases between them. CDR3 length equals 12 residues. Germline V gives CDR1 MNHEY, CDR2 SVGAGI. DNA for the CDR3: TGTGCCAGCAGTTACGGCACCGGGGAGCTGTTTTTT. Its protein product is CASSYGTGELFF.

V usage is TRBV27 and J usage is TRBJ2-3; TRBD2 aligns across 8 bases. CDR1 and CDR2 from the germline V gene are MNHEY and SMNVEV (reference sequence). The CDR3 loop spans 15 amino acids. Trimming took 0 bases from V and 9 from J; bases not matched to a gene: 8. CDR3 in DNA: TGTGCCAGCAGTTTATCGCCCGGGGCGGGGGGCACGCAGTATTTT. Amino acids: CASSLSPGAGGTQYF.

The chain employs TRBV9 and TRBJ1-2, with D possibly TRBD1 on 6 matching bases. Germline values: CDR1 SGDLS, CDR2 YYNGEE. This CDR3 region has 14 residues. Trimming took 3 bases from V and 3 from J, leaving 12 bases between them. CDR3 loop: CASSGGGPDYGYTF. CDR3 nucleotides: TGTGCCAGCAGCGGAGGGGGGCCCGACTATGGCTACACCTTC. The full variable domain, in which reference TRBV9 and TRBJ1-2 provide the parts outside the CDR3, is DSGVTQTPKHLITATGQRVTLRCSPRSGDLSVYWYQQSLDQGLQFLIQYYNGEERAKGNILERFSAQQFPDLHSELNLSSLELGDSALYFCASSGGGPDYGYTFGSGTRLTVV.

The gene calls are TRBV28 and TRBJ2-1; D might be TRBD2 (5 bases). This CDR3 region has 13 residues. CDR1 MDHEN and CDR2 SYDVKM come from the germline V gene. The V end lost 3 bases, the J end lost 8 bases, and 11 bases lay between the germline ends. For the CDR3, the DNA is TGTGCCAGCAGTTTTTTTGTCGGGGATGAGCAGTTCTTC. Translating gives CASSFFVGDEQFF.

The CDR3 DNA is TGCGCCAGCAGCCAAGTAGTTTCCGCGCCTAACACTGAAGCTTTCTTT. Encoded protein: CASSQVVSAPNTEAFF. The V and J genes are TRBV4-3 and TRBJ1-1; D remains ambiguous. The germline V and J ends were trimmed by 1 base and 2 bases, with 14 bases remaining between them. This CDR3 contains 16 residues. Germline V gene lookup returns CDR1 LGHNA and CDR2 YSLEER.

This rearrangement joins TRBV4-3 to TRBJ2-1, with 10 bases that match TRBD2. With V trimmed by 4 bases and J by 4 bases, 7 bases remained unmatched. Looked up from germline, CDR1 is LGHNA and CDR2 is YSLEER. There are 16 residues in the CDR3. The CDR3 nucleotides are TGCGCCAGCAGCCGTAGGACTAGCGGAGGGTACAATGAGCAGTTCTTC. Translated: CASSRRTSGGYNEQFF.

The V gene is TRBV7-8, the J gene TRBJ1-6, with D uncertain. The V end lost 3 bases, the J end lost 10 bases, and 4 bases lay between the germline ends. Germline CDR1 and CDR2: SGHVS and FQNEAQ. This CDR3 has 11 amino acids. CDR3 sequence (DNA): TGTGCCAGCAGCTTGGGCTCACCCCTCCACTTT. It translates to CASSLGSPLHF.

This chain joins TRBV4-3 and TRBJ1-2; D remains ambiguous. Germline V lookup: CDR1 LGHNA, CDR2 YSLEER. The CDR3 spans 15 residues. Between the trimmed V and J ends, which lost 2 bases and 4 bases, there was a span of 14 bases. CDR3 nucleotides: TGCGCCAGCAGCCAACGGTTGCGGGTTCTCTATGGCTACACCTTC. Translation: CASSQRLRVLYGYTF.

The CDR3 DNA reads as TGTGCCAGCGGCTGGGGATGGAAAGCTTTCTTT. It encodes CASGWGWKAFF. The chain recombines TRBV6-1 with TRBJ1-1, with D unresolved. The germline CDR1 and CDR2 sequences are MNHNS and SASEGT. With 8 bases removed from V and 9 bases from J, the gap between germline ends came to 13 bases. This CDR3 comprises 11 residues.

The V gene is TRBV4-2, the J gene TRBJ1-2; no clear D. In germline, CDR1 is LGHNA, CDR2 YNFKEQ. The V and J ends lost 4 bases and 2 bases respectively, with 8 bases between them. CDR3 length: 13 residues. The CDR3 DNA follows: TGTGCCAGCAGCCGGGAGGGAAACTATGGCTACACCTTC. It translates to CASSREGNYGYTF.